The next 14 T cell receptor beta chains were all read from a single sample in a study of blood T cell repertoires in COVID-19. The table came from immunoSEQ multiplex PCR; TCRdb's copy has only in-frame clones and leaves some out. The repertoire holds hundreds of thousands of clones, with under 85% as singletons. The material sequenced was peripheral blood. The receptors derive from a woman aged 40 to 50 with active or convalescent COVID-19.

The genes are TRBV11-3 and TRBJ2-1, with 8 bases lining up with TRBD2. This CDR3 spans 18 amino acids. Trimming at V came to 5 bases and at J to 5 bases, leaving 17 bases not matched to a gene. Germline CDR1 reads SGHNT; CDR2 reads YENEEA. The CDR3 coding sequence is TGTGCCAGCAGCCCCGGTCGGGCATGGGCGGGGGGAAACAATGAGCAGTTCTTC. This codes for CASSPGRAWAGGNNEQFF.

This clone was detected only once. V gene TRBV6-5 combines with J gene TRBJ1-6, with D uncertain. V lost 6 bases and J 10 bases, leaving 16 bases between the germline ends. CDR3 length: 14 amino acids. Germline assignment: CDR1 MNHEY and CDR2 SVGAGI. The CDR3, as DNA: TGTGCCAGCAGGAGGACCTTTGGCGGGTCACCCCTCCACTTT. Protein product: CASRRTFGGSPLHF.

This clone was picked up one time. The V call is TRBV29-1, the J call TRBJ1-2; D possibly corresponds to TRBD1 (5 bases). CDR1 is SQVTM, CDR2 ANQGSEA, per germline. CDR3 length: 11 amino acids. The ends were cut back, 4 bases at V and 8 bases at J, with 11 bases in the middle. The CDR3 DNA reads TGCAGCGTTGTGGGAGGGGACGGCTACACCTTC. This codes for CSVVGGDGYTF. The full variable domain, with the rest looked up from reference TRBV29-1 and TRBJ1-2, is SAVISQKPSRDICQRGTSLTIQCQVDSQVTMMFWYRQQPGQSLTLIATANQGSEATYESGFVIDKFPISRPNLTFSTLTVSNMSPEDSSIYLCSVVGGDGYTFGSGTRLTVV.

The chain carries TRBV27 and TRBJ1-1; 7 bases fit TRBD1. This CDR3 region has 14 residues. CDR1 is MNHEY, CDR2 SMNVEV, per germline (reference sequence). V lost 6 bases to trimming and J lost 3 bases; unmatched junction nucleotides: 7. DNA of the CDR3: TGTGCCAGCAGCCCTAGAGGGGGCCACACTGAAGCTTTCTTT. Translated, it gives CASSPRGGHTEAFF.

The chain has TRBV7-2 and TRBJ1-6; the match to TRBD1 covers 9 bases. Trimming at V came to 5 bases and at J to 10 bases, leaving 6 bases not matched to a gene. The CDR3 runs to 14 residues. The germline CDR1 and CDR2 sequences are SGHTA and FQGNSA. The CDR3 DNA reads as TGTGCCAGCAGCACCGGGACAGGGAACTCACCCCTCCACTTT. Translated: CASSTGTGNSPLHF.

The chain employs TRBV10-3 and TRBJ2-1, with TRBD1 as a possible D gene (6 bases). V was trimmed by 3 bases and J by 3 bases, leaving 18 bases between them. The CDR3 has 17 amino acids. Germline V lookup: CDR1 ENHRY, CDR2 SYGVKD. CDR3 DNA sequence: TGTGCCATCAGTGACCCTGACCCCAGGGGTGACTACAATGAGCAGTTCTTC. It is translated as CAISDPDPRGDYNEQFF.

The rearrangement links TRBV18 to TRBJ1-1; maybe TRBD1 (6 bases). V was clipped by 3 bases and J by 2 bases, with 13 bases between them. The CDR3 totals 15 residues. Germline CDR1 KGHSH, CDR2 LQKENI. CDR3 in DNA: TGTGCCAGCTCACCGCAGACAGGAATTAACACTGAAGCTTTCTTT. Amino acid sequence: CASSPQTGINTEAFF.

This sequence joins TRBV6-6 and TRBJ1-6; no definite D call. This CDR3 spans 15 amino acids. V was shortened by 0 bases and J by 5 bases, with 8 bases between the two germline ends. CDR1 is MNHNY and CDR2 is SVGAGI in the germline V gene (reference sequence). CDR3 residues: CASSYSAGDNSPLHF. The CDR3 DNA is TGTGCCAGCAGTTACTCCGCCGGAGATAATTCACCCCTCCACTTT.

At least ten counts were recorded for this clone. J is TRBJ2-1 and V is TRBV5-1, with no clear D. Germline values: CDR1 SGHRS, CDR2 YFSETQ. V gave up 4 bases and J gave up 4 bases, with 12 bases separating them. The CDR3 is 14 residues long. The CDR3 bases are TGCGCCAGCAGCCCCTCGGGTGGTTACAATGAGCAGTTCTTC. This translates into CASSPSGGYNEQFF. Looking up the rest from reference TRBV5-1 and TRBJ2-1 gives the full variable domain: KAGVTQTPRYLIKTRGQQVTLSCSPISGHRSVSWYQQTPGQGLQFLFEYFSETQRNKGNFPGRFSGRQFSNSRSEMNVSTLELGDSALYLCASSPSGGYNEQFFGPGTRLTVL.

The V call is TRBV7-9, the J call TRBJ2-3; D may be TRBD1 (6 bases). Trimming stripped 4 bases from V and 0 bases from J, with 8 bases between. CDR3 length: 14 amino acids. Germline assignment: CDR1 SEHNR and CDR2 FQNEAQ (reference sequence). The CDR3 loop is CASSSDRSTDTQYF. CDR3 DNA sequence: TGTGCCAGCAGCTCAGACAGGAGCACAGATACGCAGTATTTT.

In its sample, this clone was seen once. V usage is TRBV13 and J usage is TRBJ2-5; 8 bases are shared with TRBD2. In germline, CDR1 is PRHDT, CDR2 FYEKMQ (reference sequence). The CDR3 sequence is 15 residues long. V lost 5 bases and J lost 4; bases outside the gene matches: 9. CDR3 DNA sequence: TGTGCCAGCAGCCAGGACCCCGGGGGGGCAGAGACCCAGTACTTC. This encodes CASSQDPGGAETQYF.

This clone was observed a handful of times. The CDR3 DNA reads TGTGCCACCAGTGATTTATGGGACAGGGGTAATGAGCAGTTCTTC. Translating gives CATSDLWDRGNEQFF. The V and J genes are TRBV24-1 and TRBJ2-1; 10 positions agree with TRBD1. This CDR3 has 15 amino acids. CDR1 is KGHDR and CDR2 is SFDVKD in the germline V gene. J was trimmed by 7 bases and V by 1 base; bases with no gene match: 3.

The chain carries TRBV25-1 and TRBJ1-5, with 7 bases identical to TRBD1. CDR1 and CDR2 from the germline V gene are MGHDK and SYGVNS. The CDR3 totals 13 residues. Losses at the gene ends were 11 bases for V and 3 bases for J; bases not matched to a gene: 7. In DNA, the CDR3 is TGTGCCTTTACAGGGGCCGACAATCAGCCCCAGCATTTT. Protein product: CAFTGADNQPQHF.

This clone was detected a few times. The chain couples TRBV6-6 to TRBJ1-1; D is unclear. The germline V and J ends were trimmed by 5 bases and 5 bases, with 15 bases remaining between them. The germline CDR1 and CDR2 sequences are MNHNY and SVGAGI (reference sequence). CDR3 length: 14 amino acids. DNA for the CDR3: TGTGCCAGCAGTATACAGCCTATCGGAACTGAAGCTTTCTTT. It encodes CASSIQPIGTEAFF.